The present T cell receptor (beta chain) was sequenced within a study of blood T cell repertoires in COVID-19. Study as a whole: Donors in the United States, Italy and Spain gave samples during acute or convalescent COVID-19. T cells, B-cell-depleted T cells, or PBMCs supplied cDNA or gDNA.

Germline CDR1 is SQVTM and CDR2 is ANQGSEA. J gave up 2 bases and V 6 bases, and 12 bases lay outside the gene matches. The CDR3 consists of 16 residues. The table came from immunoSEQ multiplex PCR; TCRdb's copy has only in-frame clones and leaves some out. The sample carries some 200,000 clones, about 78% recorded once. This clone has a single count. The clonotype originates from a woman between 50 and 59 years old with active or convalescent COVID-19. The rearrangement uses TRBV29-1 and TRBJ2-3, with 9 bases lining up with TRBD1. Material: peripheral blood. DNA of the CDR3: TGCAGCGTGGCCCTTAGGGACAGGGCGATCACAGATACGCAGTATTTT. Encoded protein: CSVALRDRAITDTQYF.